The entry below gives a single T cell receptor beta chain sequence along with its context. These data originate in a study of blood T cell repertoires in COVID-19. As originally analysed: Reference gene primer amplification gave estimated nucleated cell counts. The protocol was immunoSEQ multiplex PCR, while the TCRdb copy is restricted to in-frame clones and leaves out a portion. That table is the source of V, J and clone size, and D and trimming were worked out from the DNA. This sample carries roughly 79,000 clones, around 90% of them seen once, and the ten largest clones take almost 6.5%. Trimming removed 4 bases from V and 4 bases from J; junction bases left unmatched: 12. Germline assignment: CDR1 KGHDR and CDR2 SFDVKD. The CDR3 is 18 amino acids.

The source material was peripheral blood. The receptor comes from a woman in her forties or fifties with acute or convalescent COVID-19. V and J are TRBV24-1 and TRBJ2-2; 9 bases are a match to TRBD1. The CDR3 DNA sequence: TGTGCCACCAGTGACCAACAAGGACAGGGGTCGGGCACCGGGGAGCTGTTTTTT. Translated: CATSDQQGQGSGTGELFF.